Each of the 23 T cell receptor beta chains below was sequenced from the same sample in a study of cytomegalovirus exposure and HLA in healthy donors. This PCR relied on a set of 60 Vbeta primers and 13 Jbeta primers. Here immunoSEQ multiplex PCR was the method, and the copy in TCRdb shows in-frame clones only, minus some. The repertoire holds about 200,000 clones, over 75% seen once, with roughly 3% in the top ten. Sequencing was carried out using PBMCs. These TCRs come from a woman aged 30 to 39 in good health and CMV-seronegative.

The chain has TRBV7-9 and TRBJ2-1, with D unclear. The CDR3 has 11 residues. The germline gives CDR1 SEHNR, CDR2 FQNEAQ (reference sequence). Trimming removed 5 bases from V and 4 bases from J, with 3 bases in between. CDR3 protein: CASSPYNEQFF. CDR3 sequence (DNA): TGTGCCAGCAGCCCGTACAATGAGCAGTTCTTC.

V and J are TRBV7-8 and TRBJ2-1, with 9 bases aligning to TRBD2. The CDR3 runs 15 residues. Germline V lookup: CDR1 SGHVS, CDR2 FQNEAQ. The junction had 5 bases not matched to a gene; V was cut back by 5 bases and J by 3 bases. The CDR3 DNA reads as TGTGCCAGCAGCGCGGCGGGAGGGCTCTACAATGAGCAGTTCTTC. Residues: CASSAAGGLYNEQFF.

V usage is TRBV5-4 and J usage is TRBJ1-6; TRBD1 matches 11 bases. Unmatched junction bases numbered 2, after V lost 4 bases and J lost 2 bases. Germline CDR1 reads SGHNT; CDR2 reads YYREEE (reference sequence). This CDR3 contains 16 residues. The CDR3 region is CASSLGQGAYNSPLHF. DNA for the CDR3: TGTGCCAGCAGCCTGGGACAGGGGGCCTATAATTCACCCCTCCACTTT.

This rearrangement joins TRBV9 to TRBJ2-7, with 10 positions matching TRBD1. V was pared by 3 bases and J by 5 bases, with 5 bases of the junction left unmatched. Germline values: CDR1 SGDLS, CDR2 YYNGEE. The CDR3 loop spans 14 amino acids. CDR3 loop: CASSAWDRGDEQYF. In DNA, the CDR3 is TGTGCCAGCAGCGCTTGGGACAGGGGTGACGAGCAGTACTTC.

DNA for the CDR3: TGCGCCAGCAGCTTTGGACAGGGTTACAATGAGCAGTTCTTC. Translation gives CASSFGQGYNEQFF. V usage is TRBV5-1 and J usage is TRBJ2-1, with 8 bases identical to TRBD1. The CDR3 is 14 amino acids. The V and J ends lost 2 bases and 4 bases, in that order; junction bases with no gene match: 2. Per the germline V gene, CDR1 is SGHRS and CDR2 is YFSETQ.

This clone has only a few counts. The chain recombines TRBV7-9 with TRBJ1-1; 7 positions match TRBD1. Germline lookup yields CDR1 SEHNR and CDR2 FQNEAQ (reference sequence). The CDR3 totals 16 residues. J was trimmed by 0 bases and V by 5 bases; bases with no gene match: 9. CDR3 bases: TGTGCCAGCAGCCCCCAGGGGGGAGACATGAACACTGAAGCTTTCTTT. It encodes CASSPQGGDMNTEAFF.

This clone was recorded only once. The DNA of the CDR3 is TGTGCCAGCAGTCGGGGACAGACGAGTTGGGACGAGCAGTACTTC. It codes for CASSRGQTSWDEQYF. The chain carries TRBV6-4 and TRBJ2-7, with TRBD1 identical over 7 bases. CDR1 and CDR2 (germline): MRHNA, SNTAGT. The CDR3 spans 15 residues. V shed 5 bases, J shed 5 bases, and the junction held 12 bases outside the gene matches.

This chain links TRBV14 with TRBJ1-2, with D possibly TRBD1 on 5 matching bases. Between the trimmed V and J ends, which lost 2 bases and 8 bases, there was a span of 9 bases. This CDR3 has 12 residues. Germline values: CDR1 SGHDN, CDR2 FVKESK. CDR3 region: CASSQSGGGYTF. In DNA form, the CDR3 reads TGTGCCAGCAGCCAATCTGGGGGGGGCTACACCTTC. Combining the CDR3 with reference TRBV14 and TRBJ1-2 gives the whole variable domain EAGVTQFPSHSVIEKGQTVTLRCDPISGHDNLYWYRRVMGKEIKFLLHFVKESKQDESGMPNNRFLAERTGGTYSTLKVQPAELEDSGVYFCASSQSGGGYTFGSGTRLTVV.

CDR3 residues: CASSLTQGYNQPQHF. As DNA, the CDR3 is TGTGCCAGCAGCCTAACGCAGGGTTACAATCAGCCCCAGCATTTT. The chain joins TRBV7-2 to TRBJ1-5, with a possible D match to TRBD1 (5 bases). Trimming took off 5 bases at V and 3 bases at J, with 14 bases between the two ends. The germline CDR1 and CDR2 sequences are SGHTA and FQGNSA. This CDR3 is 15 amino acids long.

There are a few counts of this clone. The CDR3 coding sequence is TGTGCCACCTCTGAGGGTGGTGGAACCGAGCAGTACTTC. The encoded protein is CATSEGGGTEQYF. The chain uses TRBV6-6 and TRBJ2-7, with D perhaps TRBD2 (5 bases). Trimming took 10 bases from V and 6 from J, leaving 19 bases between them. This CDR3 has 13 amino acids. Germline CDR1 reads MNHNY; CDR2 reads SVGAGI (reference sequence).

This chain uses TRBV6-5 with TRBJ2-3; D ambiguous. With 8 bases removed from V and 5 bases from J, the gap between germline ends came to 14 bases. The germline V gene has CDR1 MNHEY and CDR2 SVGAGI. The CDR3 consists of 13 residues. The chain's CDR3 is CASSTSGVDTQYF. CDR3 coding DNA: TGTGCCAGCTCTACCTCCGGTGTAGATACGCAGTATTTT.

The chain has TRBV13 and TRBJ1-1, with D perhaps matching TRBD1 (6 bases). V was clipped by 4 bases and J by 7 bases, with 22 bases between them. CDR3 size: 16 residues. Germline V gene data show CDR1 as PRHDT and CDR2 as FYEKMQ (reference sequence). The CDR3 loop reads CASSSIDTGFGSEAFF. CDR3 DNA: TGTGCCAGCAGCTCTATAGACACAGGGTTTGGGAGTGAAGCTTTCTTT.

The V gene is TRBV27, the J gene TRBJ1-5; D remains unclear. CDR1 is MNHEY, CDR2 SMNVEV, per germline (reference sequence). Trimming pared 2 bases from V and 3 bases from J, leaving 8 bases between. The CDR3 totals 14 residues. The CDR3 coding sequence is TGTGCCAGCAGTTTAGGGCCGTTCAATCAGCCCCAGCATTTT. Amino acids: CASSLGPFNQPQHF.

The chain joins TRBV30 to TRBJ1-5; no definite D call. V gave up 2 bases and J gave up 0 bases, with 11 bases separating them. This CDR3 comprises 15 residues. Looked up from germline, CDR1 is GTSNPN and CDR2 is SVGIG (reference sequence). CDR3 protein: CAWSPDKFSNQPQHF. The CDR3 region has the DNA TGTGCCTGGAGTCCTGACAAGTTTAGCAATCAGCCCCAGCATTTT.

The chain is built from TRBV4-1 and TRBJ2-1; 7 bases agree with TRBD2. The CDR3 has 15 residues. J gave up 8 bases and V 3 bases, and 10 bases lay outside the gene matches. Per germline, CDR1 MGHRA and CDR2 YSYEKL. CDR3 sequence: CASSHGVGEGYEQFF. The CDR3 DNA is TGCGCCAGCAGCCATGGGGTTGGGGAGGGCTATGAGCAGTTCTTC.

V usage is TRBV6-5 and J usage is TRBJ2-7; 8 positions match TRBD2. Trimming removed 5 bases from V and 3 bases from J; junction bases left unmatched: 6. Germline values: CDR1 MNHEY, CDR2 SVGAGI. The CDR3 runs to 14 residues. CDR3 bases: TGTGCCAGCAGTCCCGGACTAGCTGGCTACGAGCAGTACTTC. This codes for CASSPGLAGYEQYF.

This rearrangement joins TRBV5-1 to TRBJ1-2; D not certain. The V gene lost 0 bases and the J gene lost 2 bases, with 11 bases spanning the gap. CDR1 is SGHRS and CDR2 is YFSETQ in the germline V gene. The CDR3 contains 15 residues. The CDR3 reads CASSLAGEGNYGYTF. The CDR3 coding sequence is TGCGCCAGCAGCTTGGCCGGGGAGGGCAACTATGGCTACACCTTC.

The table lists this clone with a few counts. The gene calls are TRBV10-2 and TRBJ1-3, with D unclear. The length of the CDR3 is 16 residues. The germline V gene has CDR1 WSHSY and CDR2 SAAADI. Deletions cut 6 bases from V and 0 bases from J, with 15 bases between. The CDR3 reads CASRPASGISGNTIYF. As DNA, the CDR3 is TGCGCCAGCAGGCCGGCGTCAGGCATCTCTGGAAACACCATATATTTT.

The CDR3 region is CASSMEGARRGQPQHF. The DNA of the CDR3 is TGTGCCAGTAGTATGGAAGGTGCCAGGAGGGGTCAGCCCCAGCATTTT. This rearrangement joins TRBV19 to TRBJ1-5, with a possible D match to TRBD1 (5 bases). The CDR3 is 16 amino acids. Per the germline V gene, CDR1 is LNHDA and CDR2 is SQIVND (reference sequence). Trimming shortened V by 3 bases and J by 6 bases, and 18 bases separated the two germline ends.

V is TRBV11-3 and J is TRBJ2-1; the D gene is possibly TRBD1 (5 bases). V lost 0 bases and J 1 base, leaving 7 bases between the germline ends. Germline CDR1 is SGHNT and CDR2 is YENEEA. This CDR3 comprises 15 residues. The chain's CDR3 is CASSLEGVSYNEQFF. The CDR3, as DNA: TGTGCCAGCAGCTTAGAAGGGGTGTCCTACAATGAGCAGTTCTTC.

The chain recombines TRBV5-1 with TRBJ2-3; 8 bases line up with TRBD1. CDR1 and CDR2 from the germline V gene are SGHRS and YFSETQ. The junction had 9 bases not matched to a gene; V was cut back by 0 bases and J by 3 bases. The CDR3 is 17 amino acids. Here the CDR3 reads CASSLDYQGAGTDTQYF. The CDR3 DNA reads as TGCGCCAGCAGCTTGGATTATCAGGGGGCGGGGACAGATACGCAGTATTTT.

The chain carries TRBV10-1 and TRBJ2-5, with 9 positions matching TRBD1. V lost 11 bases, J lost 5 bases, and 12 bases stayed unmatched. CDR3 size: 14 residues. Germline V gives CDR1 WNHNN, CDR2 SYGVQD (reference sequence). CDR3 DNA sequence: TGCGCCGCCGACCAACAGGGGGCAGAGGAGACCCAGTACTTC. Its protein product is CAADQQGAEETQYF.

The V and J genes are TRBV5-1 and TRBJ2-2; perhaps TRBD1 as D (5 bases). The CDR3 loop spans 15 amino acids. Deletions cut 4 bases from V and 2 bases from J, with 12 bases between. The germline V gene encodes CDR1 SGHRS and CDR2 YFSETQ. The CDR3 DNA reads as TGCGCCAGCAGCCCGTTCCAGGGAAACACCGGGGAGCTGTTTTTT. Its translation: CASSPFQGNTGELFF.